This is a list of T cell receptor beta chains from one sample in a study of T-cell memory formation after mild COVID-19. MiXCR was run by TCRdb on the 5' RACE reads, yielding one entry per CDR3 protein. The sample has roughly 110,000 distinct CDR3 sequences, 13% to 15% seen once. The sequenced sample consisted of PBMCs or a T cell subset sorted from them (not recorded which). These receptors were taken from a man aged 18 to 30 who had mild COVID-19 (a few samples of this study predate the infection). Cell type and time point are not known. Each CDR3 is given with its conserved first and last residue. The order of the fields is J gene, V gene, CDR3 length, D gene, clone size, CDR3 protein, CDR3 DNA. The D gene is left open where the match is weak. Clone size is shown for a subset of rows, as once, few, many or a class of expanded clone.

TRBJ2-3 | TRBV7-9 | 13 | . | few | CASSFDSTDTQYF | TGTGCCAGCAGCTTCGACAGCACAGATACGCAGTATTTT
TRBJ2-1 | TRBV23-1 | 16 | TRBD2 | many | CASRHPGLAGGNEQFF | TGCGCCAGCCGACATCCCGGACTAGCGGGGGGGAATGAGCAGTTCTTC
TRBJ1-1 | TRBV29-1 | 12 | . | . | CSVAWGGREAFF | TGCAGCGTAGCCTGGGGGGGACGTGAAGCTTTCTTT
TRBJ2-5 | TRBV4-1 | 15 | . | . | CASSQSRGSGETQYF | TGCGCCAGCAGCCAATCCCGGGGGAGCGGGGAGACCCAGTACTTC
TRBJ2-1 | TRBV7-9 | 13 | . | . | CATSGPMGNEQFF | TGTGCCACCAGCGGCCCCATGGGCAATGAGCAGTTCTTC
TRBJ1-1 | TRBV5-5 | 15 | . | many | CASSPGPPGGTEAFF | TGTGCCAGCAGCCCTGGCCCTCCGGGTGGCACTGAAGCTTTCTTT
TRBJ1-5 | TRBV4-1 | 17 | TRBD1 | . | CASSLAGTGAINQPQHF | TGCGCCAGCAGCCTAGCCGGGACAGGGGCGATCAATCAGCCCCAGCATTTT
TRBJ2-5 | TRBV7-2 | 15 | TRBD1 | few | CASSSLNRGGETQYF | TGTGCCAGCAGTTCCCTAAACAGGGGCGGGGAGACCCAGTACTTC
TRBJ2-7 | TRBV7-6 | 15 | TRBD2 | . | CASTPGSGGSYEQYF | TGTGCCAGCACCCCCGGGTCGGGGGGGTCCTACGAGCAGTACTTC
TRBJ2-3 | TRBV7-9 | 12 | . | . | CASSSARDTQYF | TGTGCCAGCAGTTCCGCCCGGGATACGCAGTATTTT
TRBJ2-2 | TRBV6-5 | 15 | . | many | CASSFEWGNTGELFF | TGTGCCAGCAGTTTTGAATGGGGGAACACCGGGGAGCTGTTTTTT
TRBJ1-3 | TRBV6-2/TRBV6-3 | 14 | . | few | CASSRPGTGNTIYF | TGTGCCAGCAGTCGACCCGGAACTGGAAACACCATATATTTT
TRBJ2-7 | TRBV30 | 12 | TRBD1 | few | CAWTGGTYEQYF | TGTGCCTGGACAGGGGGCACCTACGAGCAGTACTTC
TRBJ2-3 | TRBV9 | 14 | . | . | CASSAWAYTDTQYF | TGTGCCAGCAGCGCGTGGGCTTACACAGATACGCAGTATTTT
TRBJ2-2 | TRBV27 | 14 | . | . | CASSLSPGTGELFF | TGTGCCAGCAGTTTAAGTCCAGGGACCGGGGAGCTGTTTTTT
TRBJ2-1 | TRBV6-2/TRBV6-3 | 12 | . | few | CASSYFNHEQFF | TGTGCCAGCAGTTACTTCAACCATGAGCAGTTCTTC
TRBJ2-7 | TRBV29-1 | 12 | . | . | CSVGDTAYEQYF | TGCAGCGTTGGAGACACCGCCTACGAGCAGTACTTC
TRBJ1-1 | TRBV7-9 | 12 | . | few | CASSQGFTEAFF | TGTGCCAGCAGCCAGGGCTTCACTGAAGCTTTCTTT
TRBJ1-2 | TRBV12-3/TRBV12-4 | 15 | . | . | CASRTGTTKLHGYTF | TGTGCCAGCAGAACCGGGACAACGAAACTCCATGGCTACACCTTC
TRBJ2-7 | TRBV20-1 | 13 | TRBD2 | few | CSALAGGRYEQYF | TGCAGTGCTTTAGCGGGGGGGCGGTACGAGCAGTACTTC
TRBJ2-3 | TRBV27 | 17 | TRBD2 | few | CASSLLTWGGSTDTQYF | TGTGCCAGCAGTTTGCTCACGTGGGGGGGGAGCACAGATACGCAGTATTTT
TRBJ1-1 | TRBV5-1 | 15 | . | many | CASSIPGRMNTEAFF | TGCGCCAGCAGCATACCGGGACGGATGAACACTGAAGCTTTCTTT
TRBJ2-5 | TRBV7-6 | 16 | . | few | CASSLVLAAMGETQYF | TGTGCCAGCAGCTTAGTTTTAGCAGCCATGGGAGAGACCCAGTACTTC
TRBJ1-2 | TRBV25-1 | 13 | TRBD1 | few | CASSGGTGGGYTF | TGTGCCAGCAGTGGGGGGACAGGCGGTGGCTACACCTTC
TRBJ2-2 | TRBV7-9 | 12 | . | few | CASRGLAGELFF | TGTGCCAGCAGGGGGTTGGCCGGGGAGCTGTTTTTT
TRBJ2-7 | TRBV7-2 | 14 | . | . | CASSYRVHHYEQYF | TGTGCCAGCAGTTACAGGGTTCACCATTACGAGCAGTACTTC
TRBJ2-7 | TRBV6-5 | 15 | . | many | CASSLWTETTYEQYF | TGTGCCAGCAGCCTCTGGACTGAGACAACCTACGAGCAGTACTTC
TRBJ1-1 | TRBV5-1 | 14 | TRBD1 | . | CASSSYRGDTEAFF | TGCGCCAGCAGCTCTTACAGGGGAGACACTGAAGCTTTCTTT
TRBJ2-7 | TRBV3-1 | 14 | . | . | CASSQRLTAYEQYF | TGTGCCAGCAGCCAAAGGCTCACTGCCTACGAGCAGTACTTC
TRBJ2-2 | TRBV7-9 | 12 | TRBD2 | few | CASRLADGELFF | TGTGCCAGCAGACTAGCGGACGGGGAGCTGTTTTTT
TRBJ2-1 | TRBV4-1 | 17 | . | . | CASSQEPGASSYNEQFF | TGCGCCAGCAGCCAAGAACCAGGGGCTAGCTCCTACAATGAGCAGTTCTTC
TRBJ1-1 | TRBV12-3/TRBV12-4 | 14 | . | few | CASSTELTNTEAFF | TGTGCCAGCAGTACCGAATTGACGAACACTGAAGCTTTCTTT
TRBJ2-7 | TRBV20-1 | 15 | TRBD1 | few | CSAPERDRNPYEQYF | TGCAGTGCCCCAGAGAGGGACAGAAACCCCTACGAGCAGTACTTC
TRBJ1-1 | TRBV2 | 16 | . | few | CASLTYQERTNTEAFF | TGTGCCAGCCTGACTTACCAGGAAAGAACGAACACTGAAGCTTTCTTT
TRBJ2-5 | TRBV6-5 | 16 | TRBD2 | few | CASSQNSGGDQETQYF | TGTGCCAGCAGTCAAAACTCGGGGGGGGACCAAGAGACCCAGTACTTC
TRBJ2-5 | TRBV11-2 | 11 | . | many | CASSSQETQYF | TGTGCCAGCAGCTCCCAAGAGACCCAGTACTTC
TRBJ2-5 | TRBV20-1 | 15 | TRBD2 | few | CSARPGGRPQETQYF | TGCAGTGCTAGACCGGGGGGGCGTCCTCAAGAGACCCAGTACTTC
TRBJ1-4 | TRBV27 | 13 | TRBD1 | . | CASSGTGFEKLFF | TGTGCCAGCTCCGGGACAGGGTTTGAAAAACTGTTTTTT
TRBJ1-3 | TRBV6-1 | 15 | . | . | CASSENRVGGNTIYF | TGTGCCAGCAGTGAGAACAGGGTCGGAGGAAACACCATATATTTT
TRBJ2-7 | TRBV7-8 | 12 | . | . | CASSLVEYEQYF | TGTGCCAGCAGCTTAGTAGAGTACGAGCAGTACTTC
TRBJ2-2 | TRBV7-3 | 15 | TRBD2 | . | CASSTSGANTGELFF | TGTGCCAGCTCGACTAGCGGGGCGAACACCGGGGAGCTGTTTTTT
TRBJ2-2 | TRBV19 | 16 | TRBD2 | . | CASTPWSGTNTGELFF | TGTGCCAGTACCCCTTGGAGCGGGACCAACACCGGGGAGCTGTTTTTT
TRBJ2-1 | TRBV20-1 | 15 | TRBD2 | few | CSARPLAGGLDEQFF | TGCAGTGCTAGGCCTCTAGCGGGGGGGCTCGATGAGCAGTTCTTC
TRBJ1-4 | TRBV5-1 | 18 | . | . | CASSSTTIGVNNNEKLFF | TGCGCCAGCAGCTCTACAACCATCGGTGTCAATAATAATGAAAAACTGTTTTTT
TRBJ2-5 | TRBV20-1 | 15 | TRBD1 | few | CSARDTGGLPLTQYF | TGCAGTGCTAGAGATACAGGGGGCTTGCCCTTGACCCAGTACTTC
TRBJ1-1 | TRBV18 | 14 | . | few | CASSPPGPNTEAFF | TGTGCCAGCTCACCACCAGGCCCGAACACTGAAGCTTTCTTT
TRBJ1-2 | TRBV6-5 | 14 | TRBD1 | . | CASSQQGAGYGYTF | TGTGCCAGCAGTCAACAGGGGGCTGGCTATGGCTACACCTTC
TRBJ1-1 | TRBV7-9 | 14 | . | . | CASSFGSLNTEAFF | TGTGCCAGCAGCTTTGGCAGCCTGAACACTGAAGCTTTCTTT